This T cell receptor (beta chain) is drawn from a study of radiation and T cells in renal cell carcinoma. The table came from immunoSEQ multiplex PCR; TCRdb's copy has only in-frame clones and leaves some out. The table shows about 59,000 clones, with about three quarters occurring only once. The time point is: baseline pretreatment blood. Treatment: 15 Gy SBRT to primary tumor, nephrectomy 4 weeks later. The CDR3 is made up of 17 amino acids. CDR1 is SGHRS, CDR2 YFSETQ, per germline. With 3 bases clipped from V and 0 bases from J, the junction kept 9 bases outside the gene matches. The rearrangement links TRBV5-1 to TRBJ2-3, with 8 positions matching TRBD2. Sequenced here: blood, sampled from a patient whose treatment included radiotherapy and nephrectomy. The TCR originated in a man aged 60 to 75 with renal cell carcinoma. CDR3 residues: CASSYSGISTSTDTQYF. The CDR3 bases are TGCGCCAGCAGCTATAGCGGGATATCTACTAGCACAGATACGCAGTATTTT.